A selection of T cell receptor beta chains follows, all from one sample in a study of shared clonotypes between healthy human individuals. The table came from immunoSEQ multiplex PCR; TCRdb's copy has only in-frame clones and leaves some out. The table shows 850,000 to 1,100,000 clones, with roughly 80% occurring only once. The sequenced sample was memory CD4+ T cells from PBMCs. All receptors derive from a man younger than 35 in good health. Some clones in this sample may be carry-over from other donors' samples. CDR3s include the opening cysteine and the closing phenylalanine or tryptophan. The D gene is left open where the match is weak. Clone size is shown for a subset of rows, as once, few, many or a class of expanded clone.

TRBJ1-4	.	16	TRBD1	TRBV7-2	CASSLVSSGGNEKLFF	TGTGCCAGCAGCTTAGTCTCGTCAGGGGGAAACGAAAAACTGTTTTTT
TRBJ2-5	once	17	TRBD2	TRBV29-1	CSVEGLRLAGPTETQYF	TGCAGCGTTGAAGGGCTCCGGCTAGCGGGGCCTACGGAGACCCAGTACTTC
TRBJ2-7	.	13	.	TRBV5-8	CASSSWKPYEQYF	TGTGCCAGCAGCTCCTGGAAACCCTACGAGCAGTACTTC
TRBJ2-7	.	12	.	TRBV15	CATSIVRGEQYF	TGTGCCACCAGCATCGTCAGAGGCGAGCAGTACTTC
TRBJ2-7	.	13	.	TRBV19	CASSIAKAHEQYF	TGTGCCAGTAGTATCGCCAAGGCCCACGAGCAGTACTTC
TRBJ2-7	.	14	.	TRBV6-1	CASSEGGFQYEQYF	TGTGCCAGCAGTGAAGGTGGTTTTCAATACGAGCAGTACTTC
TRBJ2-3	.	15	.	TRBV18	CASSPELYDFDTQYF	TGTGCCAGCTCACCGGAGCTGTACGACTTTGATACGCAGTATTTT
TRBJ2-5	few	12	.	TRBV29-1	CSVESSEETQYF	TGCAGCGTTGAGTCTAGCGAAGAGACCCAGTACTTC
TRBJ2-5	once	12	.	TRBV7-9	CASISQGETQYF	TGTGCCAGCATTTCCCAGGGGGAGACCCAGTACTTC
TRBJ2-7	few	11	.	TRBV2	CASSEAYEQYF	TGTGCCAGCAGTGAAGCCTACGAGCAGTACTTC
TRBJ2-3	.	13	.	TRBV28	CASSQGSTDTQYF	TGTGCCAGCAGCCAGGGAAGCACAGATACGCAGTATTTT
TRBJ2-3	once	18	TRBD2	TRBV9	CASSPPIGLAGGTDTQYF	TGTGCCAGCAGCCCCCCCATTGGACTAGCGGGAGGGACAGATACGCAGTATTTT
TRBJ2-5	.	13	.	TRBV7-2	CASSSPGAETQYF	TGTGCCAGCAGCTCCCCCGGGGCGGAGACCCAGTACTTC
TRBJ2-2	.	18	.	TRBV4-3	CASSQEGSGTMNTGELFF	TGCGCCAGCAGCCAAGAGGGGAGTGGAACGATGAACACCGGGGAGCTGTTTTTT
TRBJ2-7	.	17	.	TRBV28	CASSPNPEGGLLFEQYF	TGTGCCAGCAGTCCCAACCCAGAGGGGGGCCTTCTCTTCGAGCAGTACTTC
TRBJ1-1	once	14	.	TRBV10-3	CAISPQGGDTEAFF	TGTGCCATCAGTCCCCAGGGTGGGGACACTGAAGCTTTCTTT
TRBJ2-4	once	15	.	TRBV9	CASSPVVGGTNIQYF	TGTGCCAGCAGCCCGGTGGTTGGGGGAACAAACATTCAGTACTTC
TRBJ1-3	.	16	TRBD1	TRBV10-3	CAIRAGTGGSGNTIYF	TGTGCCATCAGAGCCGGGACAGGGGGCTCTGGAAACACCATATATTTT
TRBJ2-1	once	16	.	TRBV7-3	CASSHSGPRGYNEQFF	TGTGCCAGCAGCCATAGCGGCCCCCGCGGGTACAATGAGCAGTTCTTC
TRBJ2-7	.	15	.	TRBV27	CASRTTRGGFNEQYF	TGTGCCAGCAGAACAACCAGGGGAGGGTTCAACGAGCAGTACTTC
TRBJ1-1	.	18	.	TRBV12-1	CASSFPRGGGEWDTEAFF	TGTGCCAGCAGCTTTCCGAGAGGGGGGGGCGAATGGGACACTGAAGCTTTCTTT
TRBJ2-1	.	14	TRBD2	TRBV29-1	CSGIQSGRSNEQFF	TGCAGCGGTATTCAGAGCGGGAGGTCCAATGAGCAGTTCTTC
TRBJ2-7	.	15	.	TRBV7-9	CASSPGAGLTYEQYF	TGTGCCAGCAGCCCCGGGGCGGGTCTCACCTACGAGCAGTACTTC
TRBJ2-7	.	15	.	TRBV28	CASSSLGQAAYEQYF	TGTGCCAGCAGTTCCCTGGGGCAGGCCGCCTACGAGCAGTACTTC
TRBJ1-6	.	16	.	TRBV5-6	CASSFSTAESNSPLHF	TGTGCCAGCAGCTTTTCGACGGCGGAAAGTAATTCACCCCTCCACTTT
TRBJ2-3	.	14	.	TRBV14	CASTRTSSTDTQYF	TGTGCCAGCACCCGGACGTCTAGCACAGATACGCAGTATTTT
TRBJ2-1	.	16	.	TRBV28	CASSSSGGSSYNEQFF	TGTGCCAGCAGTTCGAGCGGTGGGAGCTCCTACAATGAGCAGTTCTTC
TRBJ2-3	.	15	TRBD2	TRBV4-1	CASSQVTSGFDTQYF	TGCGCCAGCAGCCAAGTAACTAGCGGGTTTGATACGCAGTATTTT
TRBJ1-1	.	15	TRBD1	TRBV28	CASRPSGQGIAEAFF	TGTGCCAGCAGACCCTCGGGACAGGGGATCGCTGAAGCTTTCTTT
TRBJ2-7	.	17	.	TRBV28	CASSLRQWTSGSYEQYF	TGTGCCAGCAGTTTGCGTCAGTGGACCTCCGGATCCTACGAGCAGTACTTC
TRBJ1-5	.	15	TRBD1	TRBV27	CASRNLQGGNQPQHF	TGTGCCAGCAGAAACCTACAGGGGGGCAATCAGCCCCAGCATTTT
TRBJ2-5	.	15	.	TRBV5-1	CASSPGASGQETQYF	TGCGCCAGCAGCCCGGGGGCTAGCGGCCAAGAGACCCAGTACTTC
TRBJ1-5	.	13	.	TRBV5-4	CASSLGINQPQHF	TGTGCCAGCAGCTTAGGCATCAATCAGCCCCAGCATTTT
TRBJ2-6	.	15	.	TRBV6-1	CASSPKGLGANVLTF	TGTGCCAGCAGTCCCAAAGGGCTGGGGGCCAACGTCCTGACTTTC
TRBJ1-2	.	13	.	TRBV5-3	CARSLVAYYGYTF	TGTGCCAGAAGCTTGGTCGCATACTATGGCTACACCTTC
TRBJ2-7	once	16	TRBD2	TRBV4-2	CASSQGTSGSFYEQYF	TGTGCCAGCAGCCAAGGGACTAGCGGGAGTTTTTACGAGCAGTACTTC
TRBJ1-2	.	14	.	TRBV5-1	CASSPASANYGYTF	TGCGCCAGCAGCCCGGCGTCGGCCAACTATGGCTACACCTTC
TRBJ1-1	.	16	.	TRBV25-1	CASSESVGRGGTEAFF	TGTGCCAGCAGTGAATCCGTAGGCAGGGGAGGTACTGAAGCTTTCTTT
TRBJ1-4	.	17	.	TRBV30	CAWGRGLTLGTNEKLFF	TGTGCCTGGGGGCGGGGGTTGACTCTCGGAACTAATGAAAAACTGTTTTTT
TRBJ1-1	.	16	TRBD1	TRBV4-1	CASSQGPDRLRTEAFF	TGCGCCAGCAGCCAAGGCCCGGACAGGCTAAGAACTGAAGCTTTCTTT
TRBJ1-1	.	10	.	TRBV20-1	CSARGIEAFF	TGCAGTGCTAGGGGTATTGAAGCTTTCTTT
TRBJ2-3	once	14	.	TRBV19	CASSNFRYTDTQYF	TGTGCCAGTAGTAATTTCAGATACACAGATACGCAGTATTTT
TRBJ2-7	few	12	.	TRBV7-9	CASSSDTLQQYF	TGTGCCAGCAGCTCGGACACCCTGCAGCAGTACTTC
TRBJ1-5	.	12	.	TRBV28	CASSLGGMAQHF	TGTGCCAGCAGTTTAGGGGGGATGGCCCAGCATTTT
TRBJ2-1	.	15	TRBD2	TRBV11-2	CASSLVASGGSEQFF	TGTGCCAGCAGCTTAGTCGCTAGCGGGGGCTCGGAGCAGTTCTTC
TRBJ2-7	.	14	TRBD1	TRBV30	CAWSVGTEIYEQYF	TGTGCCTGGAGCGTCGGGACAGAGATTTACGAGCAGTACTTC
TRBJ2-7	once	17	.	TRBV5-1	CASSLGDMTQVAYEQYF	TGCGCCAGCAGCTTGGGGGATATGACACAGGTGGCCTACGAGCAGTACTTC
TRBJ1-5	.	17	.	TRBV15	CATSRESRGAGNQPQHF	TGTGCCACCAGCAGGGAGTCCCGGGGGGCAGGCAATCAGCCCCAGCATTTT
TRBJ1-1	.	14	TRBD1	TRBV6-1	CASTRTGLYTEAFF	TGTGCCAGCACTAGGACAGGGTTGTACACTGAAGCTTTCTTT
TRBJ1-3	.	16	.	TRBV7-6	CASSFEPSILRNTIYF	TGTGCCAGCAGCTTTGAGCCGAGCATCCTGAGAAACACCATATATTTT
TRBJ1-1	.	15	.	TRBV11-2	CASSLDSDARTEAFF	TGTGCCAGCAGCTTAGATAGCGACGCACGGACTGAAGCTTTCTTT
TRBJ2-1	.	13	.	TRBV18	CASSPTGYNEQFF	TGTGCCAGCTCACCGACGGGTTACAATGAGCAGTTCTTC
TRBJ2-1	.	17	TRBD1	TRBV4-1	CASSQPHKGQGRNEQFF	TGCGCCAGCAGCCAACCACACAAAGGACAGGGGAGGAATGAGCAGTTCTTC